This TCR beta chain was sequenced during a study of CXCR3-negative and CXCR3-positive naive CD8 T cells. 5' RACE with UMI labels generated the TRB cDNA libraries. TCRdb derives one entry per CDR3 protein from the 5' RACE reads, leaving out DNA. This table lists roughly 86,000 distinct CDR3 sequences. The CDR3 totals 15 residues. Germline CDR1 and CDR2: SGHNT and YYREEE (reference sequence). The rearrangement uses TRBV5-4 and TRBJ2-4; TCRdb picks TRBD1, but there is no DNA to check that call. Sequenced sample: naive CXCR3- CD8+ T cells from blood. Subset indicated: CD45RO-CCR7+CD27+CD95- naive CD8+ T cells lacking CXCR3 (TNR3-). The origin of this receptor is a human donor in good health. Some clones in this sample may be carry-over from other donors' samples. This CDR3 reads CASSLGQGAKNIQYF.